These 20 T cell receptor beta chains originate from one sample sequenced in a study of CD8 T cells in ankylosing spondylitis. Findings and caveats of the study: Fewer than ten highly homologous variants made up a TCR beta motif that seemed to typify ankylosing spondylitis blood.

For these receptors, no antigen is known. TCRdb re-analysed the 5' RACE reads in MiXCR, keeping a single row per CDR3 protein. The table includes more than 650,000 distinct CDR3 sequences, 12% detected once. Sequenced: blood, either unsorted or a sorted T cell fraction (not recorded which). The receptors were gathered from a male donor with ankylosing spondylitis.

The chain carries TRBV20-1 and TRBJ2-1; 11 bases are shared with TRBD2. The CDR3 is made up of 15 amino acids. Germline V gene data show CDR1 as DFQATT and CDR2 as SNEGSKA (reference sequence). Unmatched junction bases numbered 4, after V lost 2 bases and J lost 4 bases. The CDR3 reads CSARRRTSGYNEQFF. Written as DNA, the CDR3 is TGCAGTGCTAGACGTAGGACTAGCGGGTACAATGAGCAGTTCTTC.

This clonotype was recorded many times. V is TRBV4-3 and J is TRBJ1-5; D remains ambiguous. Per germline, CDR1 LGHNA and CDR2 YSLEER. V lost 0 bases and J 3 bases, leaving 9 bases between the germline ends. This CDR3 comprises 15 residues. CDR3 amino acids: CASSQDGRNNQPQHF. CDR3 coding DNA: TGCGCCAGCAGCCAAGACGGACGGAACAATCAGCCCCAGCATTTT.

The CDR3 nucleotides read TGTGCCAGCAGTGAACTAGCGGGGGGGCCAGAGACCCAGTACTTC. Residues: CASSELAGGPETQYF. The chain carries TRBV6-1 and TRBJ2-5, with TRBD2 identical over 12 bases. The V segment lost 2 bases and the J segment 4 bases; nucleotides outside the gene matches: 2. CDR3 length equals 15 residues. CDR1 and CDR2 from the germline V gene are MNHNS and SASEGT.

This clonotype was seen a few times. The V and J genes are TRBV12-3 or TRBV12-4 and TRBJ1-1, with D possibly TRBD1 on 5 matching bases. The CDR3 is 16 residues long. V shed 5 bases and J shed 5 bases, with 21 bases lying between them. The CDR3 reads CASSRLRGRGETEAFF. The CDR3 nucleotides read TGTGCCAGCAGTAGGTTGAGAGGACGGGGGGAGACTGAAGCTTTCTTT.

This clonotype was observed a few times. This chain links TRBV20-1 with TRBJ2-7; D call uncertain. Per germline, CDR1 DFQATT and CDR2 SNEGSKA (reference sequence). The CDR3 sequence is 13 residues long. Trimming cost V 5 bases and J 1 base, with 12 bases left between them. CDR3 region: CSACPRDSYEQYF. The CDR3 DNA reads as TGCAGTGCTTGTCCTAGAGATTCCTACGAGCAGTACTTC.

This clonotype was seen only a few times. The chain couples TRBV20-1 to TRBJ1-2; 7 nucleotides line up with TRBD1. The V segment lost 8 bases and the J segment 8 bases; nucleotides outside the gene matches: 14. There are 13 residues in the CDR3. The V gene's germline CDR1 is DFQATT and CDR2 SNEGSKA (reference sequence). Here the CDR3 reads CSFRPSQGDGYTF. CDR3 nucleotide sequence: TGCAGTTTCAGACCCTCGCAGGGGGACGGCTACACCTTC.

This clonotype has only a few counts. The chain employs TRBV24-1 and TRBJ1-1, with D maybe TRBD1 (5 bases). This CDR3 has 15 residues. Between the trimmed V and J ends, which lost 3 bases and 8 bases, there was a span of 18 bases. Germline CDR1 and CDR2: KGHDR and SFDVKD. The CDR3 region is CATSDPNGGSGEAFF. CDR3 nucleotide sequence: TGTGCCACCAGTGATCCAAATGGCGGCTCAGGGGAAGCTTTCTTT.

The rearrangement joins TRBV6-2 or TRBV6-3 to TRBJ2-7; 9 positions agree with TRBD1. Trimming cost V 2 bases and J 11 bases; bases outside gene matches: 10. The CDR3 consists of 14 residues. The germline V gene encodes CDR1 MNHEY and CDR2 SVGEGT. CDR3 amino acids: CASSYRRTGGLEYF. As DNA, the CDR3 is TGTGCCAGCAGTTACCGGAGAACAGGGGGCCTGGAGTACTTC.

The V call is TRBV20-1, the J call TRBJ2-3, with D possibly being TRBD2 (6 bases). The CDR3 has 13 residues. Germline V CDR1 and CDR2: DFQATT, SNEGSKA (reference sequence). The V end lost 3 bases, the J end lost 3 bases, and 10 bases lay between the germline ends. The CDR3 loop reads CSARFSGTDTQYF. For the CDR3, the DNA is TGCAGTGCTAGGTTCAGCGGGACAGATACGCAGTATTTT.

This clonotype was counted ten times or more. The V call is TRBV20-1, the J call TRBJ2-1, with D possibly being TRBD1 or TRBD2 (5 bases each). Trimming took off 7 bases at V and 10 bases at J, with 17 bases between the two ends. From germline, CDR1 is DFQATT and CDR2 SNEGSKA (reference sequence). The CDR3 has 12 residues. The CDR3 loop reads CSGTHGGSEQFF. CDR3 DNA sequence: TGCAGTGGTACCCATGGGGGATCCGAGCAGTTCTTC.

The chain recombines TRBV20-1 with TRBJ2-7; D ambiguous. Trimming took off 0 bases at V and 4 bases at J, with 10 bases between the two ends. Germline assignment: CDR1 DFQATT and CDR2 SNEGSKA (reference sequence). The CDR3 contains 13 residues. The CDR3: CSARDGLNYEQYF. DNA for the CDR3: TGCAGTGCTAGAGATGGGCTGAATTACGAGCAGTACTTC.

The chain couples TRBV4-1 to TRBJ1-1; D not certain. With 3 bases removed from V and 6 bases from J, the gap between germline ends came to 14 bases. This CDR3 region has 14 residues. CDR1 MGHRA and CDR2 YSYEKL come from the germline V gene. The CDR3 here is CASSHARLMAEAFF. CDR3 in DNA: TGCGCCAGCAGCCACGCTAGGTTAATGGCTGAAGCTTTCTTT.

There are a few counts of this clonotype. This chain links TRBV5-1 with TRBJ2-4; D is uncertain. The CDR3 is 13 amino acids. Germline CDR1 is SGHRS and CDR2 is YFSETQ. Trimming took off 5 bases at V and 9 bases at J, with 15 bases between the two ends. The CDR3 DNA follows: TGCGCCAGCAGAGACGGACGGATAAGCATTCAGTACTTC. It codes for CASRDGRISIQYF. The full variable domain, in which reference TRBV5-1 and TRBJ2-4 provide the parts outside the CDR3, is KAGVTQTPRYLIKTRGQQVTLSCSPISGHRSVSWYQQTPGQGLQFLFEYFSETQRNKGNFPGRFSGRQFSNSRSEMNVSTLELGDSALYLCASRDGRISIQYFGAGTRLSVL.

The chain combines TRBV30 with TRBJ2-1; 8 bases agree with TRBD2. CDR1 GTSNPN and CDR2 SVGIG come from the germline V gene (reference sequence). This CDR3 region has 12 residues. Unmatched junction bases numbered 3, after V lost 5 bases and J lost 6 bases. CDR3 DNA: TGTGCCTGGCTTGCGGGAGGCAATGAGCAGTTCTTC. Translating gives CAWLAGGNEQFF.

In this sample, this clonotype turned up a few times. The CDR3 spells CSAAPPDTQYF. DNA of the CDR3: TGCAGTGCCGCCCCCCCAGATACGCAGTATTTT. The chain recombines TRBV20-1 with TRBJ2-3; D not resolved. Germline assignment: CDR1 DFQATT and CDR2 SNEGSKA (reference sequence). V gave up 6 bases and J gave up 4 bases, with 8 bases separating them. The CDR3 is made up of 11 amino acids.

This sequence joins TRBV6-1 and TRBJ2-3; D tentatively reads TRBD1 or TRBD2 (5 bases each). The CDR3 consists of 16 residues. V gave up 0 bases and J gave up 5 bases, with 15 bases separating them. In germline, CDR1 is MNHNS, CDR2 SASEGT. CDR3 in DNA: TGTGCCAGCAGTGAAGCGGGGGATCGGGCGGGAGATACGCAGTATTTT. It codes for CASSEAGDRAGDTQYF.

Ten or more counts support this clonotype. The V and J genes are TRBV7-9 and TRBJ2-7; TRBD2 might be the D (5 bases). The CDR3 is 14 residues long. Trimming removed 5 bases from V and 5 bases from J, with 16 bases in between. The germline V gene has CDR1 SEHNR and CDR2 FQNEAQ (reference sequence). CDR3 DNA: TGTGCCAGCAGCACTGCACGGGGAATCAACGAGCAGTACTTC. Its protein product is CASSTARGINEQYF. The full variable domain, with the rest looked up from reference TRBV7-9 and TRBJ2-7, is DTGVSQNPRHKITKRGQNVTFRCDPISEHNRLYWYRQTLGQGPEFLTYFQNEAQLEKSRLLSDRFSAERPKGSFSTLEIQRTEQGDSAMYLCASSTARGINEQYFGPGTRLTVT.

In its sample, this clonotype was seen many times. The chain links TRBV29-1 to TRBJ1-4, with no clear D. Trimming removed 4 bases at V and 5 bases at J, with 11 bases between. CDR3 length: 13 residues. Germline CDR1 SQVTM, CDR2 ANQGSEA. In DNA form, the CDR3 reads TGCAGCGTTGCTTGGGCCGCGAATGAAAAACTGTTTTTT. It yields the protein CSVAWAANEKLFF.

This clonotype was seen many times. The V call is TRBV5-1, the J call TRBJ1-4; 10 positions match TRBD1. The V segment lost 4 bases and the J segment 7 bases; nucleotides outside the gene matches: 10. The CDR3 has 16 amino acids. CDR1 is SGHRS, CDR2 YFSETQ, per germline. CDR3 loop: CASSDPTGGPVEKLFF. For the CDR3, the DNA is TGCGCCAGCAGCGACCCGACAGGGGGCCCCGTTGAAAAACTGTTTTTT.

This clonotype has just one count. The chain uses TRBV2 and TRBJ2-2; maybe TRBD2 (6 bases). Germline V lookup: CDR1 SNHLY, CDR2 FYNNEI. This CDR3 has 15 residues. Trimming pared 7 bases from V and 4 bases from J, leaving 16 bases between. The CDR3 DNA follows: TGTGCCAGCACCGGAGGGCTCGGGACCACCGGGGAGCTGTTTTTT. It is translated as CASTGGLGTTGELFF.